Below, 21 T cell receptor beta chains from the same sample are listed, as sequenced in a study of cytomegalovirus exposure and HLA in healthy donors. Vbeta (60) and Jbeta (13) primers were used in the PCR. Profiled with immunoSEQ multiplex PCR; TCRdb holds only in-frame clones, not every one. The sample shows 50,000 to 75,000 clones, roughly 80% of them seen only once. The material sequenced was PBMCs. These receptors were obtained from a woman between 40 and 55 years old in good health and CMV-seronegative.

The chain uses TRBV5-1 and TRBJ2-6, with D perhaps TRBD1 (5 bases). Germline V gives CDR1 SGHRS, CDR2 YFSETQ. Trimming cost V 2 bases and J 0 bases, with 12 bases left between them. CDR3 size: 17 residues. The DNA of the CDR3 is TGCGCCAGCAGCTTCAGACAGAGCCTCTCTGGGGCCAACGTCCTGACTTTC. Its protein is CASSFRQSLSGANVLTF.

The rearrangement uses TRBV28 and TRBJ2-7, with D possibly TRBD2 on 7 matching bases. Trimming took 8 bases from V and 6 from J, leaving 14 bases between them. The CDR3 loop spans 12 amino acids. Germline V gene lookup returns CDR1 MDHEN and CDR2 SYDVKM. The CDR3 DNA follows: TGTGCCAGCCTCGGAGGGGGGGGCGAGCAGTACTTC. Translation: CASLGGGGEQYF.

The genes are TRBV5-1 and TRBJ1-3; D gene uncertain. In germline, CDR1 is SGHRS, CDR2 YFSETQ. The CDR3 extends over 16 amino acids. Trimming removed 0 bases from V and 0 bases from J, with 10 bases in between. Written as DNA, the CDR3 is TGCGCCAGCAGCTTGGCGGAGGGAATCTCTGGAAACACCATATATTTT. Its translation: CASSLAEGISGNTIYF.

The gene calls are TRBV19 and TRBJ2-3; D is perhaps TRBD2 (6 bases). The CDR3 is 14 residues long. V was shortened by 3 bases and J by 4 bases, with 11 bases between the two germline ends. CDR1 is LNHDA and CDR2 is SQIVND in the germline V gene (reference sequence). The CDR3 DNA is TGTGCCAGTAGTATTATACCGGGAGCAGATACGCAGTATTTT. It yields the protein CASSIIPGADTQYF.

The chain recombines TRBV7-2 with TRBJ2-2; the D gene is possibly TRBD2 (6 bases). This CDR3 region has 14 residues. The germline V and J ends were trimmed by 3 bases and 7 bases, with 12 bases remaining between them. Per the germline V gene, CDR1 is SGHTA and CDR2 is FQGNSA. DNA of the CDR3: TGTGCCAGCAGCTTGATCCCTAGCGTCGGGGAGCTGTTTTTT. It encodes CASSLIPSVGELFF. The complete variable domain, with remaining parts taken from reference TRBV7-2 and TRBJ2-2, reads GAGVSQSPSNKVTEKGKDVELRCDPISGHTALYWYRQSLGQGLEFLIYFQGNSAPDKSGLPSDRFSAERTGGSVSTLTIQRTQQEDSAVYLCASSLIPSVGELFFGEGSRLTVL.

The chain carries TRBV5-4 and TRBJ2-5; possible D gene TRBD1, 6 bases. Looked up from germline, CDR1 is SGHNT and CDR2 is YYREEE (reference sequence). The V and J ends lost 0 bases and 5 bases respectively, with 11 bases between them. The CDR3 has 14 residues. CDR3 DNA sequence: TGTGCCAGCAGCTTGGGGGGGCGATCGGAGACCCAGTACTTC. Encoded protein: CASSLGGRSETQYF.

The rearrangement joins TRBV7-9 to TRBJ1-2; a possible D gene is TRBD1 (6 bases). Trimming shortened V by 7 bases and J by 7 bases, and 10 bases separated the two germline ends. Looked up from germline, CDR1 is SEHNR and CDR2 is FQNEAQ (reference sequence). CDR3 length: 11 amino acids. DNA of the CDR3: TGTGCCAGCACCCAAGGGGGTGGCTACACCTTC. Protein product: CASTQGGGYTF.

With regard to this clone: In the same sample, other DNA sequences code for this CDR3. V is TRBV28 and J is TRBJ1-2; 10 bases align to TRBD1. V dropped 3 bases and J dropped 2; count of bases not matched to a gene: 6. This CDR3 has 16 residues. Germline V gene lookup returns CDR1 MDHEN and CDR2 SYDVKM. In nucleotides, the CDR3 is TGTGCCAGCAGTTTGCCGGGACAGGGGAAGAACTATGGCTACACCTTC. Translating it yields CASSLPGQGKNYGYTF.

There are a few counts of this clone. The genes are TRBV7-3 and TRBJ2-2, with a tentative D call TRBD1 (6 bases). This CDR3 has 14 residues. Germline V gives CDR1 SGHTA, CDR2 FQGTGA. V lost 5 bases and J 7 bases, leaving 14 bases between the germline ends. The chain's CDR3 is CASSRGQSDGELFF. In DNA, the CDR3 is TGTGCCAGCAGCCGTGGACAGTCGGACGGGGAGCTGTTTTTT.

V gene TRBV7-9 combines with J gene TRBJ2-5; 12 bases map to TRBD1. The CDR3 totals 17 residues. Germline V lookup: CDR1 SEHNR, CDR2 FQNEAQ (reference sequence). Germline trimming cut 7 bases from V and 0 bases from J; bases unmatched to any gene: 9. CDR3 bases: TGTGCCAGCACCCACCTCCGGGACAGGGGGCACCAAGAGACCCAGTACTTC. This gives the protein CASTHLRDRGHQETQYF.

This clone was seen only a few times. The V call is TRBV30, the J call TRBJ1-5; 9 bases map to TRBD1. The CDR3 is 14 residues long. The V and J ends lost 4 bases and 5 bases, in that order; junction bases with no gene match: 6. Germline-derived CDR1 and CDR2 are GTSNPN and SVGIG (reference sequence). The CDR3 coding sequence is TGTGCCTGGAATCCGGGACAGGGCGATCAGCCCCAGCATTTT. Amino acid sequence: CAWNPGQGDQPQHF.

This clone was recorded only once. The chain uses TRBV20-1 and TRBJ2-7; D unclear. This CDR3 has 11 residues. V lost 3 bases and J lost 4, with 7 bases in between. Germline CDR1 is DFQATT and CDR2 is SNEGSKA (reference sequence). The CDR3 nucleotides are TGCAGTGCTAGTCGAGAATACGAGCAGTACTTC. Protein sequence: CSASREYEQYF.

The J gene is TRBJ2-1, the V gene TRBV27; maybe TRBD2 (7 bases). V shed 9 bases and J shed 8 bases, with 23 bases lying between them. Germline CDR1 is MNHEY and CDR2 is SMNVEV (reference sequence). The CDR3 totals 15 residues. CDR3 amino acids: CASSKAGHHWDEQFF. The DNA of the CDR3 is TGTGCCAGTTCTAAAGCGGGACACCACTGGGATGAGCAGTTCTTC.

This clone is deemed medium-sized. The rearrangement links TRBV9 to TRBJ2-1, with D tentatively TRBD2 (6 bases). CDR1 SGDLS and CDR2 YYNGEE come from the germline V gene. V lost 3 bases to trimming and J lost 4 bases, with 14 bases between them. The CDR3 consists of 15 residues. The CDR3 nucleotides read TGTGCCAGCAGCGCCTCGGGAGTGCGGTACAATGAGCAGTTCTTC. This translates into CASSASGVRYNEQFF.

About this clone: One end of the junction fails to match germline, which may point to a read error. In nucleotides, the CDR3 is TGTGCCGGCAGCTTACCGGGAAATGGGGATGAGCAGTTCTTC. As protein: CAGSLPGNGDEQFF. The V call is TRBV7-6, the J call TRBJ2-1, with TRBD2 as a possible D gene (5 bases). The CDR3 has 14 residues. CDR1 is SGHVS and CDR2 is FNYEAQ in the germline V gene.

The genes are TRBV29-1 and TRBJ2-3, with TRBD2 matching 13 bases. The CDR3 contains 16 residues. Germline assignment: CDR1 SQVTM and CDR2 ANQGSEA. The V segment lost 4 bases and the J segment 1 base; nucleotides outside the gene matches: 5. The CDR3 region is CSVGGTSGDGTDTQYF. The DNA for the CDR3 is TGCAGCGTTGGCGGGACTAGCGGGGATGGCACAGATACGCAGTATTTT.

The chain combines TRBV9 with TRBJ2-4; the D gene is possibly TRBD1 (6 bases). Germline V CDR1 and CDR2: SGDLS, YYNGEE. Between the trimmed V and J ends, which lost 0 bases and 7 bases, there was a span of 8 bases. The CDR3 runs to 13 residues. CDR3: CASSVGQGNIQYF. The CDR3 coding sequence is TGTGCCAGCAGCGTAGGTCAGGGGAACATTCAGTACTTC.

The chain is built from TRBV23-1 and TRBJ1-4; no reliable D call. TRBV23-1 belongs to the ORF category, with a function that is uncertain. V was clipped by 7 bases and J by 5 bases, with 8 bases between them. The CDR3 extends over 12 amino acids. The CDR3 region is CASKEANEKLFF. The CDR3 coding sequence is TGCGCCAGCAAGGAAGCGAATGAAAAACTGTTTTTT.

This chain connects TRBV5-6 to TRBJ2-5, with TRBD2 identical over 9 bases. V shed 4 bases and J 4 bases; nucleotides not matched to a gene: 5. The CDR3 contains 14 residues. From germline, CDR1 is SGHDT and CDR2 YYEEEE. The DNA of the CDR3 is TGTGCCAGCAGCCGTGGACTAGCGAGAGAGACCCAGTACTTC. Translated, it gives CASSRGLARETQYF.

This sequence joins TRBV5-1 and TRBJ2-7, with 7 bases aligning to TRBD2. The CDR3 has 15 amino acids. The germline CDR1 and CDR2 sequences are SGHRS and YFSETQ. The V segment lost 0 bases and the J segment 2 bases; nucleotides outside the gene matches: 5. Here the CDR3 DNA reads TGCGCCAGCAGCTTGGAACCGGGAGGCCCCTACGAGCAGTACTTC. This encodes CASSLEPGGPYEQYF. Full variable domain (remainder filled in from reference TRBV5-1 and TRBJ2-7): KAGVTQTPRYLIKTRGQQVTLSCSPISGHRSVSWYQQTPGQGLQFLFEYFSETQRNKGNFPGRFSGRQFSNSRSEMNVSTLELGDSALYLCASSLEPGGPYEQYFGPGTRLTVT.

The V call is TRBV19, the J call TRBJ1-5, with a possible D match to TRBD1 (5 bases). Germline CDR1 reads LNHDA; CDR2 reads SQIVND (reference sequence). Trimming took 5 bases from V and 3 from J, leaving 14 bases between them. The CDR3 has 15 amino acids. The CDR3 sequence is CASSRGLSPNQPQHF. The CDR3 DNA is TGTGCCAGTAGTCGGGGGTTGAGTCCCAATCAGCCCCAGCATTTT.